This T cell receptor (beta chain) appears in the sequencing data of a study of early T cells in non-severe SARS-CoV-2 infection. For the study at large: Alpha and beta chains were unpaired, from unsorted whole-blood bulk RNA.

Individual cDNA molecules received unique molecular identifiers. TCRdb re-derived calls from the 5' RACE reads in MiXCR, one entry per CDR3 protein. The sample contains 55,000 to 75,000 distinct CDR3 sequences, 12% of which appear only once. In germline, CDR1 is SNHLY, CDR2 FYNNEI. Trimming at V came to 4 bases and at J to 6 bases, leaving 6 bases not matched to a gene. This CDR3 comprises 14 residues. Concerning this clonotype itself: Its target is not known.

Overall study results and limits: VDJdb-based annotation leaned toward anti-spike CD8 responses and missed private and CD4 specificities.

This chain joins TRBV2 and TRBJ1-5; the match to TRBD1 covers 7 bases. This sequence originates from an adult who was a healthcare worker with PCR-confirmed SARS-CoV-2 infection or an uninfected control (not recorded which). The sample comprised whole blood. The chain's CDR3 is CASSGQGIAQPQHF. The CDR3 bases are TGTGCCAGCAGTGGACAGGGAATTGCTCAGCCCCAGCATTTT.